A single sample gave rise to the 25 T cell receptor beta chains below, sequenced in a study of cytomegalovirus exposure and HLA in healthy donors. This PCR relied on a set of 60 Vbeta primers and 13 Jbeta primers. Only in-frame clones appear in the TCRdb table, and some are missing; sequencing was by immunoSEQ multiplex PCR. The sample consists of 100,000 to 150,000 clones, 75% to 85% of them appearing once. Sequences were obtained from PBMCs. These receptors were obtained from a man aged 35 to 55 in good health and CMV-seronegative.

This CDR3 is CASRLTGGRNGYTF. As DNA, the CDR3 is TGTGCCAGCAGACTCACAGGGGGCAGGAATGGCTACACCTTC. The J gene is TRBJ1-2, the V gene TRBV6-5, with 9 bases lining up with TRBD1. Germline assignment: CDR1 MNHEY and CDR2 SVGAGI. The V and J ends lost 6 bases and 6 bases, in that order; junction bases with no gene match: 8. There are 14 residues in the CDR3.

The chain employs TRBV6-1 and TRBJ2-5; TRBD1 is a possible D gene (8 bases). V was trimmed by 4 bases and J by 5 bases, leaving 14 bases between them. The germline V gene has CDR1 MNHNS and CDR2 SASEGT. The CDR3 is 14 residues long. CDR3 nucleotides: TGTGCCAGCAGTGTAGGACAGGGAGGGGAGACCCAGTACTTC. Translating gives CASSVGQGGETQYF.

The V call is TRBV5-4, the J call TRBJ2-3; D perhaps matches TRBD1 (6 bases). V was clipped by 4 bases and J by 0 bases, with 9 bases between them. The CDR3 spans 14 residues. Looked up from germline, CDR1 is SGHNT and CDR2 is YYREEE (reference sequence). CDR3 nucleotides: TGTGCCAGCAGCAATACAGGGAGCACAGATACGCAGTATTTT. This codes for CASSNTGSTDTQYF.

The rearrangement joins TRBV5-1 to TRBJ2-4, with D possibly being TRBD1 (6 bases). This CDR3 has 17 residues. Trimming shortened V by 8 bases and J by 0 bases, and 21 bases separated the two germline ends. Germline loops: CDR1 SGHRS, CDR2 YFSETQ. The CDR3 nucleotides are TGCGCCAGTCCCCATGGGGGCGGGTCTCTAGCCAAAAACATTCAGTACTTC. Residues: CASPHGGGSLAKNIQYF.

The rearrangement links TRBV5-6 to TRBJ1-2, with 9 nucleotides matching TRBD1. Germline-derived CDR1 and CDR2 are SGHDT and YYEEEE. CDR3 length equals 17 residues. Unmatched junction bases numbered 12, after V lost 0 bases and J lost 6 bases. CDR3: CASSLALVGTGFDGYTF. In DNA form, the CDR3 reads TGTGCCAGCAGCTTGGCCTTAGTTGGGACAGGGTTCGATGGCTACACCTTC.

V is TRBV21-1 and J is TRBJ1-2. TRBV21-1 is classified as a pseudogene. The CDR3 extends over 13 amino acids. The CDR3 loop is CASSMRGEGGYTF. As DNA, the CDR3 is TGTGCCAGCAGCATGCGGGGCGAAGGGGGCTACACCTTC.

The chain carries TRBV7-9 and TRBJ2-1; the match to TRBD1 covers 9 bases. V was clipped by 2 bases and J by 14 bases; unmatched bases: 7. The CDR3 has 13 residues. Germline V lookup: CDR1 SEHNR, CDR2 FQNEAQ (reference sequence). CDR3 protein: CASSLYGTGSEFF. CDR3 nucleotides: TGTGCCAGCAGCTTATATGGGACAGGGTCTGAGTTCTTC.

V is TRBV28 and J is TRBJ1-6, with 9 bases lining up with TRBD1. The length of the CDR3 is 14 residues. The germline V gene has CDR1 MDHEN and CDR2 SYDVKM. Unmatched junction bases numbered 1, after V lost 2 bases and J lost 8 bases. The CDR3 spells CASSLRQGDSPLHF. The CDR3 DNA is TGTGCCAGCAGTTTACGACAGGGGGATTCACCCCTCCACTTT.

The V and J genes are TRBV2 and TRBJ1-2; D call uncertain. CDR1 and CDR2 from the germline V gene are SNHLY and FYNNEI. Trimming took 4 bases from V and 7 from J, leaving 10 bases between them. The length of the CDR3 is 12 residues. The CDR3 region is CASSGSSIGYTF. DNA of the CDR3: TGTGCCAGCAGTGGTTCCAGTATTGGCTACACCTTC.

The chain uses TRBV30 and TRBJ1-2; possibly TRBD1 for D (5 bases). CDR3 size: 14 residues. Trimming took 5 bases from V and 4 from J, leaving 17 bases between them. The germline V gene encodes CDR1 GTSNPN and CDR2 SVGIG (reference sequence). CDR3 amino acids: CAWAQEGPGYGYTF. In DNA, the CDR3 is TGTGCCTGGGCACAGGAGGGGCCCGGCTATGGCTACACCTTC.

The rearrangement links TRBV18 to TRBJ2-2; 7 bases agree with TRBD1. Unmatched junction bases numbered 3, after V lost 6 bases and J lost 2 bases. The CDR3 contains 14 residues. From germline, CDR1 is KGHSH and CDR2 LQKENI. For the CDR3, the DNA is TGTGCCAGCTCGACAGGGCTCAACACCGGGGAGCTGTTTTTT. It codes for CASSTGLNTGELFF.

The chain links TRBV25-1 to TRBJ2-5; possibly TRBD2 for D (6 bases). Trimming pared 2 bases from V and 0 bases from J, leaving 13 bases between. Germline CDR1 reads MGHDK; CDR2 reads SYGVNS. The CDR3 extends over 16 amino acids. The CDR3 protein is CASSEVGGTYQETQYF. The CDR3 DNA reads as TGTGCCAGCAGTGAAGTCGGGGGTACCTACCAAGAGACCCAGTACTTC.

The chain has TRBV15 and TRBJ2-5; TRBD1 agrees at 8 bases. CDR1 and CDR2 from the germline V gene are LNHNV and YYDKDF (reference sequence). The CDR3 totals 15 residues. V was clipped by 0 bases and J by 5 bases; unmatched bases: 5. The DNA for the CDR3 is TGTGCCACCAGCAGAGAGGACAGGGTGGAGGAGACCCAGTACTTC. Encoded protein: CATSREDRVEETQYF.

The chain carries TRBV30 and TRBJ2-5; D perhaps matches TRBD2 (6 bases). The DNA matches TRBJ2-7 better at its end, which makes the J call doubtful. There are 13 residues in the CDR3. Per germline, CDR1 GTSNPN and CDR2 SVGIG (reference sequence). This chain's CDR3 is CAWRQDYSYEQYF. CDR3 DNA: TGTGCCTGGAGGCAGGACTACTCCTACGAGCAGTACTTC.

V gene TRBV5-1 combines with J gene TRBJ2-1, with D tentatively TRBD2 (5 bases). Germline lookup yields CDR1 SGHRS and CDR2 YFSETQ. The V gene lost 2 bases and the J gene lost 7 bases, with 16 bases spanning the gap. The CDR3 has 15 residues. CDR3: CASSLEGSPSNEQFF. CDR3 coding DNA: TGCGCCAGCAGCTTAGAGGGTTCACCGTCGAATGAGCAGTTCTTC. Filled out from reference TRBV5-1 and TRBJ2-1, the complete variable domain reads KAGVTQTPRYLIKTRGQQVTLSCSPISGHRSVSWYQQTPGQGLQFLFEYFSETQRNKGNFPGRFSGRQFSNSRSEMNVSTLELGDSALYLCASSLEGSPSNEQFFGPGTRLTVL.

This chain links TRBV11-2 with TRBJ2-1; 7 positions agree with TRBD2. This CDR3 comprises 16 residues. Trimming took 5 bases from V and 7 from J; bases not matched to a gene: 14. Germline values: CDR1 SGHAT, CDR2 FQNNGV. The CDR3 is CASSRRSGGVVNEQFF. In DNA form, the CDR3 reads TGTGCCAGCAGCCGGCGGAGTGGGGGGGTTGTGAATGAGCAGTTCTTC.

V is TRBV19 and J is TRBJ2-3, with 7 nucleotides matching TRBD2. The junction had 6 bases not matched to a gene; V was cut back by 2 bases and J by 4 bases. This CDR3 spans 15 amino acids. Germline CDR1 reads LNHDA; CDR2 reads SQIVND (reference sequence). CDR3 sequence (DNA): TGTGCCAGTAGTATACCGGGGGGTGTTGCAGATACGCAGTATTTT. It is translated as CASSIPGGVADTQYF.

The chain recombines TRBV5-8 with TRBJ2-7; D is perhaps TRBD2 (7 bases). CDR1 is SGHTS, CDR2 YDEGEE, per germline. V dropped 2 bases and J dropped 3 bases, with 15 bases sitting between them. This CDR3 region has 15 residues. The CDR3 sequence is CASSLGSGGLYEQYF. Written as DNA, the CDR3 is TGTGCCAGCAGCTTAGGTTCGGGGGGCCTCTACGAGCAGTACTTC. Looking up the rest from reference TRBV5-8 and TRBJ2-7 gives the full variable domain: EAGVTQSPTHLIKTRGQQATLRCSPISGHTSVYWYQQALGLGLQFLLWYDEGEERNRGNFPPRFSGRQFPNYSSELNVNALELEDSALYLCASSLGSGGLYEQYFGPGTRLTVT.

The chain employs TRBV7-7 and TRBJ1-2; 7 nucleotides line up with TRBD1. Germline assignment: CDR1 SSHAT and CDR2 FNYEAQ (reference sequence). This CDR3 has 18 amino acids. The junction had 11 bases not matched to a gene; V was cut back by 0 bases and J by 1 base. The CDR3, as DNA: TGTGCCAGCAGCTTAGCCACTATTGGGACAGCCCTTAACTATGGCTACACCTTC. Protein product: CASSLATIGTALNYGYTF.

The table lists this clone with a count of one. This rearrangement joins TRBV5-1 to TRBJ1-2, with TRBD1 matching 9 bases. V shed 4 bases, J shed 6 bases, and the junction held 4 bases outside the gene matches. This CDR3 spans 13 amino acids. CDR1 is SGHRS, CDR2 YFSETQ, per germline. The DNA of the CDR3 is TGCGCCAGCAGCCCCGGACAGGGGAATGGCTACACCTTC. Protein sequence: CASSPGQGNGYTF.

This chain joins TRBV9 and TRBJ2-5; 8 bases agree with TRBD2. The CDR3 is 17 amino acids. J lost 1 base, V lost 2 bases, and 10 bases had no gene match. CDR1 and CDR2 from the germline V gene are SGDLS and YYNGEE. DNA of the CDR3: TGTGCCAGCAGCGTGGCGGTAGGCGGGGGGATCCAAGAGACCCAGTACTTC. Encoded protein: CASSVAVGGGIQETQYF.

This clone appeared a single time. The CDR3 nucleotides are TGCGCCAGCAGCCTACGCCTACTAGCGGGGGACCAAGAGACCCAGTACTTC. Translating gives CASSLRLLAGDQETQYF. V is TRBV5-1 and J is TRBJ2-5, with TRBD2 matching over 11 bases. This CDR3 has 17 amino acids. V lost 4 bases, J lost 0 bases, and 8 bases stayed unmatched. From germline, CDR1 is SGHRS and CDR2 YFSETQ.

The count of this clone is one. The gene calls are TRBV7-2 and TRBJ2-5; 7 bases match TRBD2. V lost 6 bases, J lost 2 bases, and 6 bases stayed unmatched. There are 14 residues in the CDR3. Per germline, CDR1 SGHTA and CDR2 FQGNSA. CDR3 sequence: CASSQGLQQETQYF. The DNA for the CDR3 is TGTGCCAGCAGTCAGGGACTACAGCAAGAGACCCAGTACTTC.

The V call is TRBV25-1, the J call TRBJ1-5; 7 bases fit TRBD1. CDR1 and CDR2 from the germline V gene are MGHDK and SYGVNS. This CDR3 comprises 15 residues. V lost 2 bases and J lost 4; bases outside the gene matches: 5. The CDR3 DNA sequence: TGTGCCAGCAGTGAAGGCGGGACAGCTAATCAGCCCCAGCATTTT. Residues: CASSEGGTANQPQHF.

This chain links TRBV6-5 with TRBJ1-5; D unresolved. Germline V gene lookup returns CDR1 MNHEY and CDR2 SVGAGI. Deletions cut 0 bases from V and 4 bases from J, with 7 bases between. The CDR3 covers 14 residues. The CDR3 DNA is TGTGCCAGCAGTTACTCGACGGGGAATCAGCCCCAGCATTTT. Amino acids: CASSYSTGNQPQHF.